Shown below are 29 T cell receptor beta chains from a single sample sequenced in a study of T cell repertoires in aging, cancer and after chemotherapy. Rearranged V-D-J TRB sequences were amplified with a mixed TRB-A/B primer pool. MiXCR was run by TCRdb on the multiplex PCR reads, yielding one entry per CDR3 protein. Of about 13,000 distinct CDR3 sequences listed, approximately 40% were seen once; the top ten hold about 6.2%. Amplification of TCR beta used genomic DNA extracted from peripheral blood. The sample taken for sequencing was blood. These receptors were collected from a human donor in good health. The donor label of this sample is uncertain.

By sample share, this clonotype is medium-sized. The gene calls are TRBV30 and TRBJ2-2, with D perhaps matching TRBD2 (5 bases). This CDR3 has 15 residues. From germline, CDR1 is GTSNPN and CDR2 SVGIG (reference sequence). The V gene lost 1 base and the J gene lost 3 bases, with 12 bases spanning the gap. CDR3 coding DNA: TGTGCCTGGAGTGAGAGCGGTAAAGACACCGGGGAGCTGTTTTTT. Translation: CAWSESGKDTGELFF.

This chain connects TRBV19 to TRBJ1-5; no firm D call. The V gene lost 9 bases and the J gene lost 5 bases, with 11 bases spanning the gap. The CDR3 spans 12 residues. Germline values: CDR1 LNHDA, CDR2 SQIVND (reference sequence). The CDR3 bases are TGTGCCAGCTCTATTACGGATCAGCCCCAGCATTTT. This translates into CASSITDQPQHF.

This clonotype rates as medium-sized. The V call is TRBV11-1, the J call TRBJ2-3, with 9 bases that match TRBD2. V was clipped by 2 bases and J by 3 bases; unmatched bases: 0. The CDR3 has 14 amino acids. Germline CDR1 SGHAT, CDR2 FQDESV (reference sequence). The CDR3 nucleotides read TGTGCCAGCAGCTTAAGCGGGGGGACAGATACGCAGTATTTT. Translating it yields CASSLSGGTDTQYF.

The CDR3 coding sequence is TGTGCCAGCAGCTTATGGTTGGGGGGTGAGGAGGAGACCCAGTACTTC. This gives the protein CASSLWLGGEEETQYF. The rearrangement joins TRBV5-5 to TRBJ2-5; possible D gene TRBD2, 6 bases. The CDR3 consists of 16 residues. V dropped 2 bases and J dropped 5 bases, with 19 bases sitting between them. Germline-derived CDR1 and CDR2 are SGHKS and YYEKEE (reference sequence).

The chain carries TRBV29-1 and TRBJ1-1; D perhaps matches TRBD1 (6 bases). Germline loops: CDR1 SQVTM, CDR2 ANQGSEA. The CDR3 consists of 16 residues. V shed 1 base and J shed 1 base, with 16 bases lying between them. CDR3 protein: CSVEGGRWAPNTEAFF. The CDR3 DNA is TGCAGCGTTGAAGGGGGGCGCTGGGCCCCGAACACTGAAGCTTTCTTT.

By share, this clonotype counts as medium-sized. V usage is TRBV19 and J usage is TRBJ2-7; unclear D gene. The V gene's germline CDR1 is LNHDA and CDR2 SQIVND (reference sequence). V dropped 5 bases and J dropped 5 bases, with 13 bases sitting between them. The CDR3 runs 13 residues. DNA for the CDR3: TGTGCCAGTAGTGTGGCCCTTGGCAACGAGCAGTACTTC. The encoded protein is CASSVALGNEQYF.

The chain combines TRBV11-1 with TRBJ2-5; 9 positions agree with TRBD2. The junction had 10 bases not matched to a gene; V was cut back by 0 bases and J by 5 bases. CDR3 length equals 17 residues. CDR1 and CDR2 (germline): SGHAT, FQDESV (reference sequence). The DNA of the CDR3 is TGTGCCAGCAGCTTAGCCCTAGCGGGAATGGGAGGGGAGACCCAGTACTTC. Encoded protein: CASSLALAGMGGETQYF. The full variable domain, in which reference TRBV11-1 and TRBJ2-5 provide the parts outside the CDR3, is EAEVAQSPRYKITEKSQAVAFWCDPISGHATLYWYRQILGQGPELLVQFQDESVVDDSQLPKDRFSAERLKGVDSTLKIQPAELGDSAMYLCASSLALAGMGGETQYFGPGTRLLVL.

The rearrangement joins TRBV12-3 or TRBV12-4 to TRBJ1-6, with D possibly matching TRBD1 (6 bases). V lost 5 bases to trimming and J lost 0 bases, with 14 bases between them. The CDR3 covers 17 residues. The CDR3 is CASSPEVGGSYNSPLHF. The CDR3 DNA is TGTGCCAGCAGTCCAGAGGTAGGGGGCTCCTATAATTCACCCCTCCACTTT.

The count of this clonotype is one. A read error may produce the germline difference seen at one junction end. V usage is TRBV6-6 and J usage is TRBJ2-1, with 12 bases that match TRBD2. Germline values: CDR1 MNHNY, CDR2 SVGAGI (reference sequence). The CDR3 has 15 amino acids. CDR3 protein: CASSELAGGYDEQFF. The CDR3 coding sequence is TGTGCCAGCAGTGAACTAGCGGGGGGCTACGATGAGCAGTTCTTC.

The chain employs TRBV19 and TRBJ2-5, with TRBD2 identical over 16 bases. The V gene end was trimmed by 3 bases and the J gene end by 4 bases; junction bases not matched to a gene: 5. The CDR3 has 17 residues. Germline lookup yields CDR1 LNHDA and CDR2 SQIVND (reference sequence). This CDR3 is CASSIGTSGRARETQYF. DNA for the CDR3: TGTGCCAGTAGTATCGGGACTAGCGGGAGGGCCCGAGAGACCCAGTACTTC. Full variable domain (outside the CDR3, taken from reference TRBV19 and TRBJ2-5): DGGITQSPKYLFRKEGQNVTLSCEQNLNHDAMYWYRQDPGQGLRLIYYSQIVNDFQKGDIAEGYSVSREKKESFPLTVTSAQKNPTAFYLCASSIGTSGRARETQYFGPGTRLLVL.

Sample share makes this clonotype medium-sized (0.01 to 0.1%). This sequence joins TRBV29-1 and TRBJ1-2, with no clear D. V shed 6 bases and J shed 6 bases, with 17 bases lying between them. The germline CDR1 and CDR2 sequences are SQVTM and ANQGSEA. This CDR3 has 13 residues. The DNA of the CDR3 is TGCAGCGTCCGGGCAGGCACCATGAATGGCTACACCTTC. This translates into CSVRAGTMNGYTF.

The rearrangement joins TRBV19 to TRBJ1-1, with 7 nucleotides matching TRBD1. Germline values: CDR1 LNHDA, CDR2 SQIVND (reference sequence). The CDR3 totals 16 residues. After removal of 7 bases from V and 5 bases from J, the junction contained 16 bases not matched to a gene. CDR3: CASTWGDRVGWTEAFF. CDR3 coding DNA: TGTGCCAGTACATGGGGTGACAGGGTCGGTTGGACTGAAGCTTTCTTT.

This clonotype was detected a few times. The V and J genes are TRBV5-4 and TRBJ2-2; a possible D gene is TRBD2 (5 bases). Germline V gene data show CDR1 as SGHNT and CDR2 as YYREEE (reference sequence). The V end lost 3 bases, the J end lost 2 bases, and 8 bases lay between the germline ends. This CDR3 has 14 residues. CDR3 sequence reads: CASSYGVNTGELFF. DNA for the CDR3: TGTGCCAGCAGCTACGGGGTCAACACCGGGGAGCTGTTTTTT.

There are a few counts of this clonotype. The rearrangement uses TRBV27 and TRBJ2-7; 8 positions agree with TRBD2. There are 14 residues in the CDR3. Per the germline V gene, CDR1 is MNHEY and CDR2 is SMNVEV (reference sequence). The V segment lost 3 bases and the J segment 6 bases; nucleotides outside the gene matches: 7. CDR3 nucleotide sequence: TGTGCCAGCAGTTTCCCCGGGAGGGGGGGCGAGCAGTACTTC. Translation gives CASSFPGRGGEQYF.

The chain joins TRBV6-6 to TRBJ2-7; no clear D. Deletions cut 6 bases from V and 6 bases from J, with 15 bases between. The CDR3 sequence is 13 residues long. Germline assignment: CDR1 MNHNY and CDR2 SVGAGI (reference sequence). The CDR3 nucleotides read TGTGCCAGCAGCCTCCGGGTCGACTTCGAGCAGTACTTC. This encodes CASSLRVDFEQYF.

Notes on this clonotype: A much bigger clone sits one base away, suggesting this may be a read error. The J gene is TRBJ2-7, the V gene TRBV29-1; perhaps TRBD2 as D (5 bases). CDR1 is SQVTM and CDR2 is ANQGSEA in the germline V gene. Trimming removed 4 bases at V and 3 bases at J, with 7 bases between. This CDR3 spans 11 amino acids. The DNA of the CDR3 is TGCAGCGTTGGGGGAGTCTACGAGCAGTACTTC. It yields the protein CSVGGVYEQYF.

The chain uses TRBV6-5 and TRBJ2-3; D not certain. CDR1 and CDR2 (germline): MNHEY, SVGAGI. Between the trimmed V and J ends, which lost 6 bases and 2 bases, there was a span of 33 bases. This CDR3 region has 21 residues. The CDR3, as DNA: TGTGCCAGCAGCATATGGTCTCCAATTAACCTCGTGGTGGTGGCCACAGATACGCAGTATTTT. It yields the protein CASSIWSPINLVVVATDTQYF.

This clonotype was seen more than once but under ten times. In DNA form, the CDR3 reads TGTGCCAGCAGTTCCTTCCACGGGGGGTCCCAAGAGACCCAGTACTTC. As protein: CASSSFHGGSQETQYF. The chain couples TRBV6-6 to TRBJ2-5; TRBD2 agrees at 7 bases. The CDR3 is 16 amino acids. Germline V gives CDR1 MNHNY, CDR2 SVGAGI (reference sequence). The ends lost 4 bases at V and 1 base at J; junction bases unmatched: 9.

The gene calls are TRBV7-2 and TRBJ2-7; TRBD1 matches at 11 bases. The CDR3 is 13 residues long. Germline trimming cut 7 bases from V and 5 bases from J; bases unmatched to any gene: 4. Germline CDR1 reads SGHTA; CDR2 reads FQGNSA. The CDR3 bases are TGTGCCAGCAATCGGGACAGGGGGAACGAGCAGTACTTC. This gives the protein CASNRDRGNEQYF.

Points on this clonotype: A read error may produce the germline difference seen at one junction end. The chain couples TRBV19 to TRBJ2-1, with 11 bases that match TRBD2. CDR3 length: 14 amino acids. Germline V gene sequence: CDR1 LNHDA, CDR2 SQIVND (reference sequence). The CDR3 loop is CTSSTSGGPNEQFF. The CDR3 DNA sequence: TGTACCAGTAGTACTAGCGGGGGCCCCAATGAGCAGTTCTTC.

This clonotype is classed as medium-sized (0.01 to 0.1%). V usage is TRBV29-1 and J usage is TRBJ2-3; the match to TRBD2 covers 9 bases. J gave up 1 base and V 6 bases, and 5 bases lay outside the gene matches. This CDR3 comprises 14 residues. Per the germline V gene, CDR1 is SQVTM and CDR2 is ANQGSEA. In DNA form, the CDR3 reads TGCAGCGTAGAGGCTAGCGGGGGCACAGATACGCAGTATTTT. Translating gives CSVEASGGTDTQYF.

This clonotype has a handful of counts. J is TRBJ1-2 and V is TRBV27, with a tentative D call TRBD1 (6 bases). Germline values: CDR1 MNHEY, CDR2 SMNVEV (reference sequence). The CDR3 consists of 15 residues. Trimming took 6 bases from V and 0 from J, leaving 14 bases between them. The CDR3 is CASRLTGQSNYGYTF. CDR3 coding DNA: TGTGCCAGCAGATTGACAGGACAATCTAACTATGGCTACACCTTC.

The chain employs TRBV6-1 and TRBJ2-4; D is possibly TRBD1 (6 bases). The CDR3 has 17 amino acids. The ends were cut back, 2 bases at V and 6 bases at J, with 20 bases in the middle. Germline lookup yields CDR1 MNHNS and CDR2 SASEGT. The CDR3 region has the DNA TGTGCCAGCAGTGAATCCATATGGCCAGGGGCACCAAACATTCAGTACTTC. It encodes CASSESIWPGAPNIQYF.

The chain recombines TRBV6-1 with TRBJ1-4; D unresolved. V was shortened by 8 bases and J by 2 bases, with 12 bases between the two germline ends. The CDR3 sequence is 14 residues long. Germline values: CDR1 MNHNS, CDR2 SASEGT. CDR3 nucleotide sequence: TGTGCCAGCCTAGGAGGATGGACTAATGAAAAACTGTTTTTT. Protein sequence: CASLGGWTNEKLFF.

On this clonotype: One end of the junction varies from germline; a read error may be responsible. This chain joins TRBV10-3 and TRBJ2-1; TRBD2 matches at 14 bases. This CDR3 spans 15 amino acids. The germline CDR1 and CDR2 sequences are ENHRY and SYGVKD. CDR3 sequence reads: CAIRGTSGSYNKQFF. CDR3 in DNA: TGTGCCATCAGAGGGACTAGCGGGAGTTACAATAAGCAGTTCTTC.

V is TRBV10-3 and J is TRBJ2-5; D is uncertain. The CDR3 contains 13 residues. V was clipped by 3 bases and J by 5 bases, with 10 bases between them. The germline gives CDR1 ENHRY, CDR2 SYGVKD. The CDR3 DNA is TGTGCCATCAGTGATTTGGGCCAGGAGACCCAGTACTTC. Protein product: CAISDLGQETQYF.

This clonotype is medium-sized (0.01 to 0.1%). The genes are TRBV19 and TRBJ1-5; weak D call: TRBD1 (5 bases). There are 14 residues in the CDR3. The V end was cut by 1 base, the J end by 7 bases, with 11 bases between. Germline CDR1 LNHDA, CDR2 SQIVND (reference sequence). CDR3 amino acids: CASSIAGSWQPQHF. CDR3 DNA sequence: TGTGCCAGTAGTATAGCAGGGTCTTGGCAGCCCCAGCATTTT.

As for this clonotype: One end of the junction does not line up with germline, which may come from a read error. The CDR3 DNA reads TGTGCCAGCTCACCGAGGACAGCCGAAAACATTCAGTACTTC. Amino acids: CASSPRTAENIQYF. The rearrangement joins TRBV18 to TRBJ2-4; D may be TRBD1 (6 bases). CDR1 and CDR2 (germline): KGHSH, LQKENI. This CDR3 is 14 amino acids long.

In this sample, this clonotype is medium-sized. The chain is built from TRBV11-3 and TRBJ2-5; 9 nucleotides agree with TRBD2. J was trimmed by 5 bases and V by 5 bases; bases with no gene match: 9. The germline V gene has CDR1 SGHNT and CDR2 YENEEA. The CDR3 is 15 amino acids. CDR3 bases: TGTGCCAGCAGCGCCGGGACTAGCCCTGTGGAGACCCAGTACTTC. Translation: CASSAGTSPVETQYF. The full variable domain, in which reference TRBV11-3 and TRBJ2-5 provide the parts outside the CDR3, is EAGVVQSPRYKIIEKKQPVAFWCNPISGHNTLYWYLQNLGQGPELLIRYENEEAVDDSQLPKDRFSAERLKGVDSTLKIQPAELGDSAVYLCASSAGTSPVETQYFGPGTRLLVL.